This is a list of T cell receptor beta chains from one sample in a study of T cell repertoires in cytomegalovirus infection. No antigen has been assigned to these receptors. Using its own MiXCR run on the reads, TCRdb lists one record per CDR3 protein. The data show roughly 860,000 distinct CDR3 sequences, with around a third seen just once and 9.5% to 15% held by the top ten. The specimen was cultured CD8+ T cells from PBMCs, collected from culture after CMV antigen stimulation. These receptors came from a human donor in good health (CMV status not recorded). Some clones in this sample may be carry-over from other donors' samples. Each CDR3 is given with its conserved first and last residue. Rows may omit the clone size; those that give it use once, few, many or a size class.

v_call,clone_size,cdr3_aa
TRBV6-1,few,CASSEYRQETQYF
TRBV12-3/TRBV12-4,many,CASSLSGAGGNQPQHF
TRBV7-6,NA,CASSLAPPWRGVDYNEQFF
TRBV7-9,NA,CASSLIQGAWEKLFF
TRBV5-4,NA,CASSGGDGHGYTF
TRBV2,NA,CASCRQESFSPLHF
TRBV19,NA,CASSIVLLGRLNEQFF
TRBV15,NA,CATSRSGGAKTQYF
TRBV19,few,CASSYVQGNTEAFF
TRBV10-3,few,CAILVGDRENDGYTF
TRBV7-4,NA,CASSVGQGSYGYTF
TRBV7-6,few,CASSPREGEAYNEQFF
TRBV6-6,NA,CASNPGGQGLRNTQYF
TRBV12-3/TRBV12-4,NA,CASSRVPLIEAFF
TRBV6-4,many,CASSDRQGRDTQYF
TRBV7-9,few,CASSASGTGVGEQFF
TRBV20-1,many,CSARGYSSISGGQMNEKLFF
TRBV6-2/TRBV6-3,NA,CASSYPQQGGTEAFF
TRBV27,NA,CASSSSGTGAWGYTF
TRBV4-2,NA,CASSQGGVYEQYF
TRBV7-6,NA,CASSFYGTGGHGELFF
TRBV10-2,few,CASSDGQSAYEQYF
TRBV2,NA,CASSPGQGRRADTQYF
TRBV6-1,few,CASSDLAASEETQYF
TRBV4-3,NA,CASSQGNSGNTIYF
TRBV27,NA,CASSYIWARTGINTGELFF